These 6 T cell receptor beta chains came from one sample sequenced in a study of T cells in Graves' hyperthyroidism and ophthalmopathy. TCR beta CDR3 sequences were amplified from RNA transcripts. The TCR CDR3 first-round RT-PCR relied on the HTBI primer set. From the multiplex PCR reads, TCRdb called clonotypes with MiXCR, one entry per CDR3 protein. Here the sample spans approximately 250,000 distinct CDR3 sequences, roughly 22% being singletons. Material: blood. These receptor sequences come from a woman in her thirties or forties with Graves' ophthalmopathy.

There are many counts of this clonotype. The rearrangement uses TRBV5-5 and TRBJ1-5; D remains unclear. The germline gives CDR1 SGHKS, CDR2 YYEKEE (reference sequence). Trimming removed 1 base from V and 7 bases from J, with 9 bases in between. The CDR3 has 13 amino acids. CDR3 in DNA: TGTGCCAGCAGCTTGTCACTTAACCAGCCCCAGCATTTT. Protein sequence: CASSLSLNQPQHF.

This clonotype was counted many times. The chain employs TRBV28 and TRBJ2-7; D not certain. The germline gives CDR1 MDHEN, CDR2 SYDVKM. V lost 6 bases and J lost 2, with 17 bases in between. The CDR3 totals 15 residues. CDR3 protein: CASSPHSGHAYEQYF. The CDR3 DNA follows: TGTGCCAGCAGCCCTCATTCCGGGCACGCCTACGAGCAGTACTTC.

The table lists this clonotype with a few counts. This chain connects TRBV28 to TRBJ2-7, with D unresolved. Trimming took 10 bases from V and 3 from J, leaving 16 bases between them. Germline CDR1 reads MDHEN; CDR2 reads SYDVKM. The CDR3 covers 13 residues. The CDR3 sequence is CATQPLDHYEQYF. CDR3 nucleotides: TGTGCCACCCAACCTCTCGATCACTACGAGCAGTACTTC. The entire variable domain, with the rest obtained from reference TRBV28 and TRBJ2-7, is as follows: DVKVTQSSRYLVKRTGEKVFLECVQDMDHENMFWYRQDPGLGLRLIYFSYDVKMKEKGDIPEGYSVSREKKERFSLILESASTNQTSMYLCATQPLDHYEQYFGPGTRLTVT.

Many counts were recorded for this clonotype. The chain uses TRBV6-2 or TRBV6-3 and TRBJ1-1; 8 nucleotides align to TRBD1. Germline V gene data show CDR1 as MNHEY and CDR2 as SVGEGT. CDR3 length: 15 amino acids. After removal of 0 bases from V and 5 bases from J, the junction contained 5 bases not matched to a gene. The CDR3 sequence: CASSYSQGAMTEAFF. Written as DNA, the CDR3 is TGTGCCAGCAGTTACTCTCAGGGGGCGATGACTGAAGCTTTCTTT.

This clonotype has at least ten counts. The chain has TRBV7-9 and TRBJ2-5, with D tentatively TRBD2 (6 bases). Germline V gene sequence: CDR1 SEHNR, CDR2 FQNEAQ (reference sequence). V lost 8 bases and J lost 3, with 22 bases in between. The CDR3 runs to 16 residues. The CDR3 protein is CASGRERFNREETQYF. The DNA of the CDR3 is TGTGCCAGCGGCCGGGAGCGGTTTAATAGGGAAGAGACCCAGTACTTC.

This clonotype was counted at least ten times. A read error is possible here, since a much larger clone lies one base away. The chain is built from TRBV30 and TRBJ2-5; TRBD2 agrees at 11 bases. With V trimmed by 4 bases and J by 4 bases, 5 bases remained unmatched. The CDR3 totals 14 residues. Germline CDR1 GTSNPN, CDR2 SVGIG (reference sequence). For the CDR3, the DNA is TGTGCCTGGAATCCTCTAGCGGGAGGAGAGACCCAGTACTTC. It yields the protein CAWNPLAGGETQYF.